This is a list of T cell receptor beta chains from one sample in a study of cytomegalovirus exposure and HLA in healthy donors. The data were produced by immunoSEQ multiplex PCR, yet TCRdb's version contains in-frame clones alone and is incomplete. The sample lists 75,000 to 95,000 clones, approximately 96% seen once, with around 0.78% in the top ten. Sequenced sample: PBMCs. The receptors originated from a man between 18 and 29 years old in good health and CMV-seronegative. Both conserved end residues are part of each CDR3. Clone size is given for some rows only: seen once, a few or many times, or a class if the clone is expanded.

cdr3_aa,j_call,cdr3_length,clone_size,v_call
CASSPGQVRGQPQHF,TRBJ1-5,15,.,TRBV19
CASSQDPYARTQYF,TRBJ2-3,14,.,TRBV4-1
CASTAGTSGLAKNIQYF,TRBJ2-4,17,.,TRBV2
CASSVGGSGYTF,TRBJ1-2,12,.,TRBV9
CASSYSRGGHYGYTF,TRBJ1-2,15,.,TRBV6-5
CASSLPQGPGSGYTF,TRBJ1-2,15,.,TRBV5-6
CASSVGQGQYQPQHF,TRBJ1-5,15,.,TRBV9
CASSLGLVQETQYF,TRBJ2-5,14,.,TRBV7-9
CASSPGQGSVRGSAFF,TRBJ1-1,16,.,TRBV18
CASSDHATDGYTF,TRBJ1-2,13,.,TRBV25-1
CASSSYRGITYNEQFF,TRBJ2-1,16,.,TRBV27
CASSSEMGDTQYF,TRBJ2-3,13,.,TRBV9
CAIRGANTDTQYF,TRBJ2-3,13,.,TRBV10-3
CASSFRDRDVDEQFF,TRBJ2-1,15,.,TRBV5-1
CASSIGTSGRSEQFF,TRBJ2-1,15,.,TRBV19
CASSTDRLAPHNEQFF,TRBJ2-1,16,.,TRBV19
CASSLEGTDTQYF,TRBJ2-3,13,.,TRBV5-4
CAWSPGVPIEQYF,TRBJ2-7,13,.,TRBV30
CANSLAGSYNEQFF,TRBJ2-1,14,.,TRBV28
CASRSSGEQPQHF,TRBJ1-5,13,.,TRBV25-1
CASSHFRTGVEHGYTF,TRBJ1-2,16,.,TRBV13
CASRWHMNTEAFF,TRBJ1-1,13,.,TRBV25-1
CAWSVWGAEAFF,TRBJ1-1,12,.,TRBV30
CASSVAGGPSGNTIYF,TRBJ1-3,16,.,TRBV9
CASSFGVNSNQPQHF,TRBJ1-5,15,.,TRBV7-9
CASSLRGLDTEAFF,TRBJ1-1,14,.,TRBV5-5
CASRSGGGTDTQYF,TRBJ2-3,14,.,TRBV5-4
CASSLEKAGYNEQFF,TRBJ2-1,15,.,TRBV11-2
CASSPEGEKLFF,TRBJ1-4,12,.,TRBV11-2
CASSVVGVRADTQYF,TRBJ2-3,15,.,TRBV4-1
CASSMGQILRSEQYF,TRBJ2-7,15,.,TRBV28
CASSLYQRGMGDTQYF,TRBJ2-3,16,.,TRBV28
CASSGQNQETQYF,TRBJ2-5,13,.,TRBV5-1
CASSTNDRGSYGYTF,TRBJ1-2,15,.,TRBV19
CASSTHRGAFF,TRBJ1-1,11,.,TRBV28
CASSPPGDRQPQHF,TRBJ1-5,14,.,TRBV2
CASSPRGANTEAFF,TRBJ1-1,14,.,TRBV14
CASSLLGEGRDTQYF,TRBJ2-3,15,.,TRBV7-9
CASSHPERGPNEQFF,TRBJ2-1,15,.,TRBV6-5
CASSNPDTQYF,TRBJ2-3,11,once,TRBV7-9
CASSLEREITDTQYF,TRBJ2-3,15,once,TRBV5-1
CASSPSLKAGLIWDTQYF,TRBJ2-3,18,.,TRBV7-2
CASSSGSLAKNIQYF,TRBJ2-4,15,.,TRBV6-5
CASSLRTGGGEKLFF,TRBJ1-4,15,.,TRBV13
CASSTRTGLSYEQYF,TRBJ2-7,15,.,TRBV5-1
CAGGQVNNEQFF,TRBJ2-1,12,.,TRBV10-3
CASSFFGGAGREGQFSHEQYF,TRBJ2-7,21,.,TRBV28
CASSEIGGRGTDTQYF,TRBJ2-3,16,.,TRBV6-1
CASSYPGTGHETQYF,TRBJ2-5,15,.,TRBV28
CASSARDRPYEQYF,TRBJ2-7,14,.,TRBV13
CASSPQGTYGYTF,TRBJ1-2,13,.,TRBV6-6
CASSLTRDSYEQYF,TRBJ2-7,14,.,TRBV18
CASSEPGTGITEAFF,TRBJ1-1,15,.,TRBV6-1
CASSPIPGGGYNEQFF,TRBJ2-1,16,.,TRBV7-9
CASSARGSTDTQYF,TRBJ2-3,14,.,TRBV9
CASSGEGGTTEAFF,TRBJ1-1,14,.,TRBV6-1
CASREDRRMDGYTF,TRBJ1-2,14,.,TRBV25-1